This entry lists 8 T cell receptor beta chains sequenced from one sample in a study of response to subunit inactivated influenza vaccine. TCRdb used MiXCR to reprocess the RT-PCR reads, holding one entry per CDR3 protein. In the table there are about 650,000 distinct CDR3 sequences, around 14% of which are singletons. Source: PBMCs from blood, taken roughly 13 days after vaccination. The receptors shown here come from a man aged 45-65 years who received an inactivated influenza vaccine.

The chain uses TRBV7-8 and TRBJ2-2, with TRBD2 as a possible D gene (5 bases). V gave up 1 base and J gave up 0 bases, with 9 bases separating them. Looked up from germline, CDR1 is SGHVS and CDR2 is FQNEAQ. The CDR3 runs to 16 residues. The chain's CDR3 is CASSLVRLPNTGELFF. The CDR3 DNA sequence: TGTGCCAGCAGCTTAGTGAGACTACCGAACACCGGGGAGCTGTTTTTT.

This clonotype showed up just a few times. The CDR3 nucleotides read TGTGCCAGCAGCTTAGCGCAGGGATATGGCTACACCTTC. Its protein product is CASSLAQGYGYTF. The V call is TRBV7-2, the J call TRBJ1-2, with D perhaps matching TRBD1 (5 bases). Trimming took 0 bases from V and 5 from J, leaving 7 bases between them. Germline V gives CDR1 SGHTA, CDR2 FQGNSA. This CDR3 spans 13 amino acids. Full variable domain (outside the CDR3, taken from reference TRBV7-2 and TRBJ1-2): GAGVSQSPSNKVTEKGKDVELRCDPISGHTALYWYRQSLGQGLEFLIYFQGNSAPDKSGLPSDRFSAERTGGSVSTLTIQRTQQEDSAVYLCASSLAQGYGYTFGSGTRLTVV.

This clonotype was observed a handful of times. The J gene is TRBJ2-4, the V gene TRBV11-1; D is uncertain. The CDR3 totals 18 residues. The V gene lost 2 bases and the J gene lost 0 bases, with 17 bases spanning the gap. Germline CDR1 and CDR2: SGHAT and FQDESV (reference sequence). The DNA for the CDR3 is TGTGCCAGCAGCTTAACCCCACCGGGTATGATAGCCAAAAACATTCAGTACTTC. Its protein product is CASSLTPPGMIAKNIQYF.

The V call is TRBV6-2 or TRBV6-3, the J call TRBJ2-7, with D possibly TRBD1 on 5 matching bases. The CDR3 is 13 amino acids. CDR1 and CDR2 from the germline V gene are MNHEY and SVGEGT. Trimming left V 6 bases short and J 7 bases short, with 16 bases between. CDR3: CASSAWGTEEQYF. The CDR3 DNA follows: TGTGCCAGCAGCGCTTGGGGCACCGAAGAGCAGTACTTC.

CDR3 sequence (DNA): TGCAGTGCAGCCCCGGGACAAGTGACAGATACGCAGTATTTT. Translated: CSAAPGQVTDTQYF. The genes are TRBV20-1 and TRBJ2-3, with D maybe TRBD1 (6 bases). The CDR3 has 14 residues. Deletions cut 6 bases from V and 3 bases from J, with 16 bases between. Per the germline V gene, CDR1 is DFQATT and CDR2 is SNEGSKA (reference sequence).

The sample holds a few counts of this clonotype. The CDR3 is CASILRDHNEQFF. In DNA, the CDR3 is TGTGCCAGTATTTTAAGAGACCACAATGAGCAGTTCTTC. The chain links TRBV28 to TRBJ2-1; D is unclear. Between the trimmed V and J ends, which lost 9 bases and 5 bases, there was a span of 14 bases. Germline loops: CDR1 MDHEN, CDR2 SYDVKM. CDR3 length: 13 residues.

This clonotype was seen more than once but under ten times. This chain joins TRBV18 and TRBJ1-1; D perhaps matches TRBD1 (5 bases). V was pared by 4 bases and J by 1 base, with 10 bases between. The germline gives CDR1 KGHSH, CDR2 LQKENI. There are 14 residues in the CDR3. The CDR3 DNA is TGTGCCAGCTCACAACAGGAAAGGAACACTGAAGCTTTCTTT. Its translation: CASSQQERNTEAFF.

This clonotype was found a few times. This chain uses TRBV7-2 with TRBJ1-5, with D possibly TRBD1 on 5 matching bases. This CDR3 region has 13 residues. The germline V gene encodes CDR1 SGHTA and CDR2 FQGNSA. Deletions cut 5 bases from V and 7 bases from J, with 12 bases between. The DNA of the CDR3 is TGTGCCAGCAGCCCTGGGGCGCGACAGCCCCAGCATTTT. Amino acid sequence: CASSPGARQPQHF.